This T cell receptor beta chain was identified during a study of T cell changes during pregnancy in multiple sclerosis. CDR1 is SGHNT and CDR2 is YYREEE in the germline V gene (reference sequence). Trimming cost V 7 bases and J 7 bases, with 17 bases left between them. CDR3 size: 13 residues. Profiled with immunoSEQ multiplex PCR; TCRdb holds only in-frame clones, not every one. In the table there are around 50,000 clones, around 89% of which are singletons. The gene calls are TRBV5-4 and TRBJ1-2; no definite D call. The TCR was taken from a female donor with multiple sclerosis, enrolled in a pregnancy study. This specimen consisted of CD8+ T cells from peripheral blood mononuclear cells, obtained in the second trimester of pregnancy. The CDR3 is CASAEDSRGGYTF. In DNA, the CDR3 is TGTGCCAGCGCCGAGGACTCACGGGGTGGCTACACCTTC. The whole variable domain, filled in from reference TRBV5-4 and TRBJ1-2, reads ETGVTQSPTHLIKTRGQQVTLRCSSQSGHNTVSWYQQALGQGPQFIFQYYREEENGRGNFPPRFSGLQFPNYSSELNVNALELDDSALYLCASAEDSRGGYTFGSGTRLTVV.